This TCR beta chain was obtained from a study of blood T cell repertoires in COVID-19. The table came from immunoSEQ multiplex PCR; TCRdb's copy has only in-frame clones and leaves some out. This sample yields 250,000 to 300,000 clones, of which 70% to 90% are seen a single time; 3.6% belongs to the top ten. The CDR3 spans 15 residues. The junction had 11 bases not matched to a gene; V was cut back by 6 bases and J by 5 bases. CDR1 and CDR2 from the germline V gene are LNHDA and SQIVND (reference sequence). The sequencing input was peripheral blood. The chain has TRBV19 and TRBJ1-1; 8 bases agree with TRBD1. The sequence came from a man younger than 30 with active or convalescent COVID-19. CDR3 region: CASSPPTGGATEAFF. The CDR3 DNA reads TGTGCCAGTAGCCCCCCCACAGGGGGGGCAACTGAAGCTTTCTTT.